This T cell receptor beta chain was profiled in a study of technical replicates of blood from four donors. TCRdb keeps only in-frame clones here, not all; method: immunoSEQ multiplex PCR. The sample includes 60,000 to 70,000 clones, 95% to 98% of them seen just once. The CDR3 has 14 amino acids. V dropped 6 bases and J dropped 2; count of bases not matched to a gene: 4. Looked up from germline, CDR1 is MNHNS and CDR2 is SASEGT. Sequenced sample: T cells isolated from PBMCs. The clonotype was recovered from a human donor in good health. The chain uses TRBV6-1 and TRBJ1-1, with 9 bases matching TRBD1. CDR3 residues: CASRSTGGNTEAFF. The CDR3, as DNA: TGTGCCAGCAGGTCGACAGGGGGAAACACTGAAGCTTTCTTT.